The 27 T cell receptor beta chains below were found in one sample sequenced in a study of CD8+CD57+ T cells in acquired aplastic anemia. For CDR3 and TCR beta VDJ profiling, genomic DNA was the template used. TCRdb recomputed calls from the reads with MiXCR, one row per CDR3 protein. The sample has around 430,000 distinct CDR3 sequences; about a third are singletons. Individuals selected for sequencing had exhibited CD8+CD57+ cell expansion on flow cytometry. Sequencing input: sorted CD4+, CD8+, or CD8+CD57+ T cells (not recorded which) from PBMCs. The receptors were sampled from a human donor with aplastic anemia.

On this clonotype itself: Sequence at one end of the junction differs from germline and may be a read error. The chain employs TRBV7-8 and TRBJ1-1; D remains unclear. This CDR3 comprises 13 residues. Germline loops: CDR1 SGHVS, CDR2 FQNEAQ. The CDR3 spells CASKVEMNTEAFF. CDR3 nucleotide sequence: TGCGCCAGTAAGGTGGAGATGAACACTGAAGCTTTCTTT.

This clonotype was found many times. The J gene is TRBJ1-2, the V gene TRBV24-1; a possible D gene is TRBD1 (5 bases). Germline lookup yields CDR1 KGHDR and CDR2 SFDVKD. The CDR3 has 13 residues. V lost 3 bases, J lost 7 bases, and 11 bases lay in between. The CDR3 region has the DNA TGTGCCACCAGTGATCAAGGGGCTCGTGGCTACACCTTC. Encoded protein: CATSDQGARGYTF.

Concerning this clonotype: With a much larger clone just one base away, this may be a read error. The chain joins TRBV12-3 or TRBV12-4 to TRBJ2-7, with D perhaps TRBD2 (5 bases). The V end was cut by 5 bases, the J end by 5 bases, with 16 bases between. The CDR3 extends over 14 amino acids. CDR3 DNA sequence: TGTGCCAGCAGTGCCTCCGGGGATAGCCACGAGCAGTACTTC. The encoded protein is CASSASGDSHEQYF.

Points on this clonotype: A much larger clone differs by one base, so this may be a read error. The chain links TRBV20-1 to TRBJ1-2; D uncertain. This CDR3 spans 14 amino acids. The germline V gene encodes CDR1 DFQATT and CDR2 SNEGSKA (reference sequence). Here the CDR3 DNA reads TGCAGTGCTAGAGACCCGTCCGAGCATTCTGGCTACGCCTTC. Translating gives CSARDPSEHSGYAF.

The chain joins TRBV2 to TRBJ2-3; tentative D call: TRBD2 (6 bases). The CDR3 runs 15 residues. V was clipped by 5 bases and J by 4 bases, with 16 bases between them. CDR1 and CDR2 (germline): SNHLY, FYNNEI. In DNA form, the CDR3 reads TGTGCCAGCAGTCCGCTTTCATGGGGGGCAGATACGCAGTATTTT. Protein: CASSPLSWGADTQYF.

Notes on this clonotype: Given the absence of the conserved phenylalanine or tryptophan at the CDR3 end, a read error is likely. The limits of the CDR3 on the DNA are not certain, so only TCRdb's listed CDR3 is given. The chain carries TRBV7-2 and TRBJ1-2. The CDR3 comprises 8 residues, both ends counted. Per germline, CDR1 SGHTA and CDR2 FQGNSA. CDR3 sequence: CASSFTLT.

This clonotype showed up many times. The V and J genes are TRBV19 and TRBJ1-2; D call uncertain. V gave up 3 bases and J gave up 6 bases, with 8 bases separating them. CDR3 length equals 12 residues. Germline V gives CDR1 LNHDA, CDR2 SQIVND (reference sequence). In DNA, the CDR3 is TGTGCCAGTAGTATTAGGCGGGATGGCTACACCTTC. Protein sequence: CASSIRRDGYTF.

The chain links TRBV7-6 to TRBJ2-7; 7 bases align to TRBD1. CDR1 is SGHVS, CDR2 FNYEAQ, per germline. The CDR3 is made up of 17 amino acids. V gave up 3 bases and J gave up 2 bases; unmatched junction bases: 13. The CDR3 nucleotides read TGTGCCAGCAGCTTGGGCTCAGGGGGATCGTTTACCTACGAGCAGTACTTC. Translation gives CASSLGSGGSFTYEQYF.

This clonotype came up many times. V is TRBV2 and J is TRBJ2-7; possibly TRBD2 for D (6 bases). In germline, CDR1 is SNHLY, CDR2 FYNNEI. CDR3 size: 15 residues. V dropped 3 bases and J dropped 2 bases, with 14 bases sitting between them. CDR3 DNA: TGTGCCAGCAGTGAGTGGGAGGCAGGACCCTACGAGCAGTACTTC. Amino acid sequence: CASSEWEAGPYEQYF.

The sample holds many counts of this clonotype. V and J are TRBV24-1 and TRBJ1-5; 7 nucleotides align to TRBD1. The CDR3 extends over 16 amino acids. V gave up 12 bases and J gave up 1 base; unmatched junction bases: 14. Germline CDR1 is KGHDR and CDR2 is SFDVKD. CDR3 sequence (DNA): TGTGCCCTGGATGTCCCAGGGGGAGAAAGCAATCAGCCCCAGCATTTT. Amino acid sequence: CALDVPGGESNQPQHF.

This clonotype was detected ten times or more. The chain recombines TRBV9 with TRBJ1-2; 7 nucleotides line up with TRBD1. CDR3 length: 14 amino acids. The germline CDR1 and CDR2 sequences are SGDLS and YYNGEE. Trimming at V came to 3 bases and at J to 6 bases, leaving 8 bases not matched to a gene. CDR3 sequence (DNA): TGTGCCAGCAGCGCTACAGGGGAAGGGAATGGCTACACCTTC. This sequence encodes CASSATGEGNGYTF.

This clonotype was observed a few times. The chain joins TRBV11-2 to TRBJ2-7; perhaps TRBD2 as D (5 bases). The germline V gene has CDR1 SGHAT and CDR2 FQNNGV. The CDR3 has 14 residues. V lost 5 bases, J lost 1 base, and 12 bases lay in between. The CDR3 DNA is TGTGCCAGCAGCCCATCGGACTGGTCCTACGAGCAGTACTTC. It yields the protein CASSPSDWSYEQYF.

V is TRBV12-3 or TRBV12-4 and J is TRBJ2-3; 11 positions match TRBD2. The CDR3 covers 16 residues. V dropped 2 bases and J dropped 1; count of bases not matched to a gene: 2. Here the CDR3 DNA reads TGTGCCAGCAGTTTAACTAGCGGGAGTGGCACAGATACGCAGTATTTT. Its translation is CASSLTSGSGTDTQYF.

This clonotype was observed at least ten times. V usage is TRBV27 and J usage is TRBJ1-6, with D tentatively TRBD1 (5 bases). Germline CDR1 MNHEY, CDR2 SMNVEV (reference sequence). The V gene lost 6 bases and the J gene lost 12 bases, with 15 bases spanning the gap. The CDR3 sequence is 13 residues long. CDR3 in amino acids: CASREGEGRPLHF. Here the CDR3 DNA reads TGTGCCAGCAGGGAAGGGGAAGGGCGACCCCTCCACTTT.

The chain is built from TRBV9 and TRBJ2-3, with 9 bases that match TRBD2. J was trimmed by 5 bases and V by 3 bases; bases with no gene match: 4. CDR1 is SGDLS, CDR2 YYNGEE, per germline. The CDR3 sequence is 14 residues long. DNA for the CDR3: TGTGCCAGCAGCGCGAGCGGGAGGTTAGATACGCAGTATTTT. This translates into CASSASGRLDTQYF.

This clonotype came up a few times. In nucleotides, the CDR3 is TGTGCCAGCAGCAAACCGGGAGTGGGGGACTATGGCTACACCTTC. This translates into CASSKPGVGDYGYTF. The rearrangement links TRBV7-2 to TRBJ1-2, with D possibly TRBD1 on 5 matching bases. There are 15 residues in the CDR3. Trimming shortened V by 5 bases and J by 3 bases, and 16 bases separated the two germline ends. The germline CDR1 and CDR2 sequences are SGHTA and FQGNSA.

This clonotype showed up just once. The V call is TRBV9, the J call TRBJ1-3; 9 bases line up with TRBD1. V shed 4 bases and J 4 bases; nucleotides not matched to a gene: 9. The CDR3 runs to 16 residues. Germline CDR1 SGDLS, CDR2 YYNGEE. In DNA form, the CDR3 reads TGTGCCAGCAGCCCCGCGTCGGGGACAGGGGGAAACACCATATATTTT. This encodes CASSPASGTGGNTIYF. The full variable domain, in which reference TRBV9 and TRBJ1-3 provide the parts outside the CDR3, is DSGVTQTPKHLITATGQRVTLRCSPRSGDLSVYWYQQSLDQGLQFLIQYYNGEERAKGNILERFSAQQFPDLHSELNLSSLELGDSALYFCASSPASGTGGNTIYFGEGSWLTVV.

In this sample, this clonotype turned up a few times. The chain joins TRBV9 to TRBJ1-1; weak D call: TRBD1 (5 bases). Looked up from germline, CDR1 is SGDLS and CDR2 is YYNGEE. CDR3 size: 15 residues. The V end lost 4 bases, the J end lost 3 bases, and 16 bases lay between the germline ends. CDR3 in amino acids: CASSPLGGADTEAFF. The DNA for the CDR3 is TGTGCCAGCAGCCCCCTGGGGGGAGCGGACACTGAAGCTTTCTTT.

This clonotype has at least ten counts. The CDR3 DNA sequence: TGTGCCAGCAGTTTAGCGGTCTACGAGCAGTACTTC. Protein product: CASSLAVYEQYF. The chain has TRBV12-3 or TRBV12-4 and TRBJ2-7; D ambiguous. V dropped 0 bases and J dropped 3 bases, with 3 bases sitting between them. The CDR3 contains 12 residues.

The chain couples TRBV12-3 or TRBV12-4 to TRBJ1-3; 10 nucleotides match TRBD1. The junction had 6 bases not matched to a gene; V was cut back by 4 bases and J by 3 bases. The CDR3 is 16 residues long. CDR3 amino acids: CASSSKGQGLGNTIYF. The CDR3 coding sequence is TGTGCCAGCAGTTCAAAGGGACAGGGGCTTGGAAACACCATATATTTT.

The table lists this clonotype with many counts. The CDR3 sequence is CSVQARQGITEAFF. CDR3 coding DNA: TGCAGCGTTCAGGCTAGACAGGGGATTACTGAAGCTTTCTTT. This chain links TRBV29-1 with TRBJ1-1; 8 bases are shared with TRBD1. This CDR3 contains 14 residues. Germline V gene lookup returns CDR1 SQVTM and CDR2 ANQGSEA. With 5 bases clipped from V and 5 bases from J, the junction kept 10 bases outside the gene matches.

This clonotype turned up a few times. V is TRBV5-1 and J is TRBJ1-3; no clear D gene. The CDR3 contains 14 residues. CDR1 and CDR2 (germline): SGHRS, YFSETQ. Trimming removed 4 bases from V and 8 bases from J, with 16 bases in between. The CDR3 is CASSPTGSMDTIYF. CDR3 sequence (DNA): TGCGCCAGCAGCCCGACCGGGTCCATGGACACCATATATTTT. Full variable domain (outside the CDR3, taken from reference TRBV5-1 and TRBJ1-3): KAGVTQTPRYLIKTRGQQVTLSCSPISGHRSVSWYQQTPGQGLQFLFEYFSETQRNKGNFPGRFSGRQFSNSRSEMNVSTLELGDSALYLCASSPTGSMDTIYFGEGSWLTVV.

This clonotype was recorded at least ten times. J is TRBJ1-2 and V is TRBV7-9, with D perhaps TRBD1 (5 bases). Trimming took 5 bases from V and 3 from J, leaving 16 bases between them. Per the germline V gene, CDR1 is SEHNR and CDR2 is FQNEAQ (reference sequence). The CDR3 is 15 residues long. The DNA of the CDR3 is TGTGCCAGCAGCCTTCAAAGGGGCGAGGACTATGGCTACACCTTC. Protein product: CASSLQRGEDYGYTF.

Comment on this clonotype: A read error may explain this, as a much larger clone is one base away. The J gene is TRBJ1-5, the V gene TRBV12-3 or TRBV12-4; a weak D match, TRBD1 (5 bases). The CDR3 runs 15 residues. The CDR3 is CASSLRQTTAQLQHF. CDR3 nucleotides: TGTGCCAGCAGTTTAAGGCAGACGACAGCTCAGCTCCAGCATTTT.

This CDR3 reads CASVTVGNTIYF. In nucleotides, the CDR3 is TGTGCCAGCGTGACAGTTGGAAACACCATATATTTT. The chain joins TRBV7-2 to TRBJ1-3, with D possibly being TRBD1 (5 bases). V gave up 8 bases and J gave up 3 bases, with 8 bases separating them. The CDR3 totals 12 residues. Per the germline V gene, CDR1 is SGHTA and CDR2 is FQGNSA.

V gene TRBV7-9 combines with J gene TRBJ1-4; D ambiguous. CDR1 is SEHNR, CDR2 FQNEAQ, per germline (reference sequence). This CDR3 region has 14 residues. V lost 1 base to trimming and J lost 5 bases, with 8 bases between them. The CDR3 DNA is TGTGCCAGCAGCTTAGGGTGGTCAAATGAAAAACTGTTTTTT. It encodes CASSLGWSNEKLFF.

Worth noting for this clonotype: With a far larger clone one base away, a read error is the likely cause. The V gene is TRBV11-2, the J gene TRBJ2-3; D is ambiguous. The CDR3 length is 13 residues. The germline V gene encodes CDR1 SGHAT and CDR2 FQNNGV. The CDR3 sequence is CASSLDRTDTLYF. The CDR3 nucleotides read TGTGCCAGCAGCTTAGACCGCACAGATACGCTGTATTTT.